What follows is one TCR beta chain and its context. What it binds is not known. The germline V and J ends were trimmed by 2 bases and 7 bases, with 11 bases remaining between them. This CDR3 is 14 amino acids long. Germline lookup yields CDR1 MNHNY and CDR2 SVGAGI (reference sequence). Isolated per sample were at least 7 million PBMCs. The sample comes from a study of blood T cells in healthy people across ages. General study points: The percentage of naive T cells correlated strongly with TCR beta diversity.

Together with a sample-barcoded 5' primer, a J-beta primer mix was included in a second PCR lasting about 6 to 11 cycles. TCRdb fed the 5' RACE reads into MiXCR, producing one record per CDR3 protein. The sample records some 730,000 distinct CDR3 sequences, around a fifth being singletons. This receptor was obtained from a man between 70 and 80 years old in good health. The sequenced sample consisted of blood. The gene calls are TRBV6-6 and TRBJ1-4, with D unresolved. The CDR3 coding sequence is TGTGCCAGCAGTTACGTGGGTTCGGGTGAAAAACTGTTTTTT. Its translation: CASSYVGSGEKLFF.